Here is one TCR beta chain with its context. What it binds is not known. The data were obtained in a study of response to subunit inactivated influenza vaccine. The germline V gene has CDR1 SNHLY and CDR2 FYNNEI. Trimming left V 2 bases short and J 1 base short, with 4 bases between. The CDR3 covers 13 residues. TCRdb analysed the RT-PCR reads with MiXCR anew, one entry per CDR3 protein. There are 200,000 to 300,000 distinct CDR3 sequences in the sample; 9.5% to 15% occur only once, and 7.8% lies in the top ten. Notes on the study in general: The authors put forward the suggestion that each seasonal influenza vaccination may bring in only a limited number of new T cells.

This material consisted of non-naive T cells sorted from PBMCs, taken 14 days before vaccination. The source is a man aged 50-60 years who received an inactivated influenza vaccine. V gene TRBV2 combines with J gene TRBJ2-3; D is unclear. The CDR3 spells CASSELRTDTQYF. As DNA, the CDR3 is TGTGCCAGCAGTGAATTGCGCACAGATACGCAGTATTTT.